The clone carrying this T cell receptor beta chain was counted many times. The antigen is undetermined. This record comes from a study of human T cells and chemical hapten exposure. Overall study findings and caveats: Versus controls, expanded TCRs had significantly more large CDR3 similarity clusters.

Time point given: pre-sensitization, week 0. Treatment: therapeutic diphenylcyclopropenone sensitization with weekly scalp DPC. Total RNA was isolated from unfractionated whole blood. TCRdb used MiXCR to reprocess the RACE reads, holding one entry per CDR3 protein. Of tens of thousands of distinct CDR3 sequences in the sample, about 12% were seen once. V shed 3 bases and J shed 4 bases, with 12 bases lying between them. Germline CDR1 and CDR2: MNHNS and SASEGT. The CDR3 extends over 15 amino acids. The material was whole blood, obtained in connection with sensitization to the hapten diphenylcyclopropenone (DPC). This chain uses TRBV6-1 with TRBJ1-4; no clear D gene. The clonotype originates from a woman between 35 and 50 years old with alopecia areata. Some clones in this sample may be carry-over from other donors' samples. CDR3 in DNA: TGTGCCAGCAGTGATTTTTCAGTGGGTAATGAAAAACTGTTTTTT. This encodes CASSDFSVGNEKLFF.